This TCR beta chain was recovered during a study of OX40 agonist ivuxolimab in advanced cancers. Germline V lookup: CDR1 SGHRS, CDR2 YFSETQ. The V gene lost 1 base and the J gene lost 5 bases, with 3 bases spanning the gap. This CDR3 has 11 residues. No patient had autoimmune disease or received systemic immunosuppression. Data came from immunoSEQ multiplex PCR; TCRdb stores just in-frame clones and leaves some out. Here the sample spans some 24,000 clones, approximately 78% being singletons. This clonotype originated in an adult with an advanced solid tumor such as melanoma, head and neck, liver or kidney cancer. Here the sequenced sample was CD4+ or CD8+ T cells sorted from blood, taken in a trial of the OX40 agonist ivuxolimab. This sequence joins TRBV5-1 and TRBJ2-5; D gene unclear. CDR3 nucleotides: TGCGCCAGCAGCTTGTATGAGACCCAGTACTTC. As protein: CASSLYETQYF.